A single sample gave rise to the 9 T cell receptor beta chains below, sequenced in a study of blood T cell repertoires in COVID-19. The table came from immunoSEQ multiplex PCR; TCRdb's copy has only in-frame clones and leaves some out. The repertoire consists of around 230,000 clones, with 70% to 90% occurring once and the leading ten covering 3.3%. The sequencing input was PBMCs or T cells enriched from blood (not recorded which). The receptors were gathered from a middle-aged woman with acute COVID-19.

In nucleotides, the CDR3 is TGTGCCAGCAGTGAACCGCCTAGCGGAGCTCTACGTGAGCAGTACTTC. It is translated as CASSEPPSGALREQYF. The V call is TRBV6-1, the J call TRBJ2-7; the match to TRBD2 covers 7 bases. V was clipped by 2 bases and J by 7 bases; unmatched bases: 14. Germline V gene sequence: CDR1 MNHNS, CDR2 SASEGT. CDR3 size: 16 residues.

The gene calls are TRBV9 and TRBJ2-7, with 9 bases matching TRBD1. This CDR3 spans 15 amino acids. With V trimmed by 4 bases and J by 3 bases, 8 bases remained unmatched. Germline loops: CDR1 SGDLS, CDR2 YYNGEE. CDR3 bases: TGTGCCAGCAGCCCCCAAGGGACAGGGAGCTACGAGCAGTACTTC. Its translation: CASSPQGTGSYEQYF.

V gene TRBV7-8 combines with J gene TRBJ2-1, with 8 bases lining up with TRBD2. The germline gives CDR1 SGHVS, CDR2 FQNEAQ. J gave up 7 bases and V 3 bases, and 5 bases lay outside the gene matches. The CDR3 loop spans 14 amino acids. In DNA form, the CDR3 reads TGTGCCAGCAGCTTTTCAGCGGGAGTAAATGAGCAGTTCTTC. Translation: CASSFSAGVNEQFF.

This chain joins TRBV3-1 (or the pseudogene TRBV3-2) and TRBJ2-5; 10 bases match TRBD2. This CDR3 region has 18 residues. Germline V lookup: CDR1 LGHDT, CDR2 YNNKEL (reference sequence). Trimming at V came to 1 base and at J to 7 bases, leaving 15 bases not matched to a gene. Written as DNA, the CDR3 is TGTGCCAGCAGCCAAGGGGCTAGCGGGAGAGGAATGGGTCGGACCCAGTACTTC. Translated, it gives CASSQGASGRGMGRTQYF.

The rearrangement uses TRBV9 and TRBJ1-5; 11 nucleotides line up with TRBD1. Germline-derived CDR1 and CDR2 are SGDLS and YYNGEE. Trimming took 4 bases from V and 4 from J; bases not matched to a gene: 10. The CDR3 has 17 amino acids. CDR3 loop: CASSPHSGTGGNQPQHF. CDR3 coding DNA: TGTGCCAGCAGCCCTCACTCCGGGACAGGGGGAAATCAGCCCCAGCATTTT.

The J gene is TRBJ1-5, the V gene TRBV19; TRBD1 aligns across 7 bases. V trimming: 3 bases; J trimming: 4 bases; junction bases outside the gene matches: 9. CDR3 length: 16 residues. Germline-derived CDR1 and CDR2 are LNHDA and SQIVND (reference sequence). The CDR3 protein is CASSIPGTGVNQPQHF. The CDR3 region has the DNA TGTGCCAGTAGTATTCCGGGAACAGGGGTTAATCAGCCCCAGCATTTT. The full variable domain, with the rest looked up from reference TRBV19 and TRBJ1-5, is DGGITQSPKYLFRKEGQNVTLSCEQNLNHDAMYWYRQDPGQGLRLIYYSQIVNDFQKGDIAEGYSVSREKKESFPLTVTSAQKNPTAFYLCASSIPGTGVNQPQHFGDGTRLSIL.

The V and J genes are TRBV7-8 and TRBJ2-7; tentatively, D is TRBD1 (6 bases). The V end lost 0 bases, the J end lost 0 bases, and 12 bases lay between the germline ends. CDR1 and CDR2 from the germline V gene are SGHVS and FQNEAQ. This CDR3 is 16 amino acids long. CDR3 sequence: CASSLADSLISYEQYF. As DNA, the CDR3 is TGTGCCAGCAGCTTAGCGGACAGCCTCATCTCCTACGAGCAGTACTTC.

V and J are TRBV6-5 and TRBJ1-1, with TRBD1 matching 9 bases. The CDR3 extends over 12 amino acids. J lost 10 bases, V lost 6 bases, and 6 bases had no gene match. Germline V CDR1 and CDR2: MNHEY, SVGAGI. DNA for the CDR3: TGTGCCAGCAGCCCCACAGGGGGCATAGCTTTCTTT. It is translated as CASSPTGGIAFF.

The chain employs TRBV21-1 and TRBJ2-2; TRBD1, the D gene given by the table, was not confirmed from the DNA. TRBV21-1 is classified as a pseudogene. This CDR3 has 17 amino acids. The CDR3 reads CASSIRDRGANTGELFF. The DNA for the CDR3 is TGTGCCAGCAGCATCCGGGACAGGGGTGCGAACACCGGGGAGCTGTTTTTT.